What follows describes a single TCR beta chain. Its antigen has not been determined. One base away there is no much larger clone; base qualities are not given. In total, approximately 700 healthy bone marrow donors made up the cohort. All cohort members were sampled while nominally healthy, although unrecorded immune exposures were likely present. The donor tested CMV seronegative and was one of the 352 seronegative cohort members. Every donor gave a peripheral blood sample, and the peripheral blood mononuclear cells from that sample were used for TCR beta sequencing. The Qiagen DNeasy Blood Extraction Kit was used to extract genomic DNA from the blood cell samples. These data belong to a study of cytomegalovirus exposure and HLA in healthy donors (dated by TCRdb to between 2016 and 2019). As for the study more broadly: According to an earlier analysis of 587 of the donors, some 180 million T cells yielded 120 million or so unique TCR beta sequences and 276 Gb of sequence data. Roughly 300 gigabases of sequencing data and tens of millions of unique TCR sequences were included in an early release covering around 600 HLA-typed donors. Of the 350 to 450 genotyped donors, roughly 76% were placed in the genetic ancestry cluster associated with self-reported Caucasian donors. The study aimed to test whether cataloging public T cell receptors could reveal signatures of past pathogen exposure. The study used immunosequencing to profile the T cell repertoires of around 600 subjects and linked those repertoires to cytomegalovirus serostatus. In addition to the first cohort of 650 to 800 subjects, a separate validation cohort of approximately 130 different subjects was used. High-throughput TCR immunosequencing, statistical association of individual TCRs with disease status, and machine learning were combined to predict cytomegalovirus infection status. In a later analysis, previously published TCR beta repertoires from about 670 donors were re-analyzed and high-resolution HLA genotyping was added so that TCR occurrence patterns could be studied. Rather than drawing on any new phenotypic data, the later analysis identified candidate immune exposures from TCR beta sequences and the way those sequences occurred across donors. In an earlier analysis of 587 of the donors, high-throughput TCR beta sequencing was used to judge whether each TCR beta V gene segment behaved as functional or pseudogenic. Alongside the repertoire data, information on donor age, sex, ethnicity and CMV serostatus was compiled. In a later genetic analysis, genome-wide SNP genotypes for about three fifths of the roughly 670 donors were used, and that subset was treated as a discovery cohort. Every discovery cohort repertoire had been produced on one sequencing platform. Both class I and class II loci were covered by HLA typing, at four-digit resolution. The number of typed donors differed by locus: roughly 629-640 for A, B, C, DRB1 and DQB1; some 500 for DQA1; some 610 for DPA1; and about 470 for DPB1. Because of strong linkage in the cohort, 5 or 6 DR-DQ haplotypes were treated as single units for association and clustering. Among about 370 genotyped donors of the cohort, an average of roughly 230,000 unique TCR beta nucleotide sequences was sequenced per donor, of which approximately 18% were non-productive.

Study-level results and caveats: Because counts were too low, some 16 rarely observed V segments, including chromosome 9 orphons, were excluded from the earlier analysis of 587 of the donors. A later genetic analysis associated a missense DCLRE1C variant with V-gene and J-gene trimming of TCR beta chains, and an independent cohort replicated the association. A further reported finding was that TCR beta sequences accurately predicted the HLA-A and HLA-B alleles for most subjects in the first cohort. When HLA alleles, especially DR and DQ, strongly co-occurred, TCR associations were difficult to assign to individual alleles. The classifier was reported to diagnose cytomegalovirus status with high specificity and sensitivity in both the original and validation cohorts. For the cohort, immune exposure information was limited to CMV serostatus. In a later analysis, the rate of TCR association differed among HLA loci, with DRB1 alleles having the most associated TCRs and HLA-C alleles having the fewest. The study listed 150 to 200 TCR beta chains as associated with cytomegalovirus. According to a later analysis, most CMV-associated TCR beta chains appeared to be HLA-restricted, and the HLA associations seemed to be driven largely by CMV exposure. Linkage disequilibrium might explain the correlated functional status among segregating V segments, but an unknown experimental factor could not be ruled out. It was suggested by the authors that the approach could potentially be generalized to other disease states and immunological phenotypes. In a later analysis, HLA-associated TCR beta chains showed more clonal expansion and lower generation probabilities than non-associated chains that were equally common. At a false discovery rate of 0.05, a later analysis linked some 18,000 TCR beta sequences to specific HLA alleles. In vitro tests confirmed that three of the cytomegalovirus-associated TCR beta chains recognize cytomegalovirus antigens. Because some donors lacked HLA typing at each locus, the association tests relied only on the typed subset. According to a later genetic analysis, donors in an Asian-associated ancestry cluster had fewer N-insertions in productive TCRs than the approximately 650-donor mean. While some public TCRs were present in many individuals, most TCR sequences turned up only very rarely across donors. Sequencing depth was assumed to be roughly uniform across donors in the presence/absence analyses, though that assumption may not hold. In a later analysis, several top co-occurrence clusters were reported to appear linked to parvovirus B19, influenza, CMV and Epstein-Barr virus. Only TCR beta chains were sequenced in this cohort, and the absence of alpha or paired-chain data limited detectable features. A cluster of highly shared sequence variants was judged likely to represent a technical artifact of the sequencing pipeline. Broadly in line with IMGT annotations, most TCR beta V segments showed up in productive rearrangements about 90% or about 30% of the time in an earlier analysis of 587 of the donors.

Library preparation was by the immunoSEQ multiplex PCR assay. For the multiplex PCR, a mixture combining 60 forward primers for TCR Vbeta segments and 13 reverse primers for TCR Jbeta segments was used. The CDR3 region of rearranged TCR beta genes was amplified from genomic DNA by a multiplex PCR assay. The amplified TCR beta libraries were sequenced on the Illumina HiSeq System as 87-base-pair reads. In the paper's pipeline: A later analysis counted some 74 million unique TCR beta chains across the 666 repertoires, and 10 million to 12 million of these chains were shared by at least two donors. To remove PCR and sequencing errors, raw reads were error-corrected and collapsed into unique sequences using a nearest-neighbor algorithm that merged closely related sequences. To assign V, D and J gene segments, CDR3 sequences were aligned to IMGT reference sequences. For a sequence to be retained, a match of at least six nucleotides to both a V gene segment and a J gene segment was required. A rearrangement counted as productive if the CDR3 had no stop codons and remained in frame with V and J, and every other rearrangement counted as non-productive. Following IMGT convention, CDR3 was defined as the stretch from the second conserved V-encoded cysteine up to the conserved J-encoded phenylalanine. Sequences without an unambiguous match to a single V gene segment were excluded from the earlier analysis of about 630 of the donors. In an earlier analysis of 587 of the donors, V segments were called functional above 56.7% productive rearrangements and were called segregating when the between-donor standard deviation exceeded 5%. A statistical classification framework was built for diagnosing cytomegalovirus status from the catalog of TCR beta chain sequences. V and J gene assignment, in a later analysis, came from comparing TCR nucleotide sequences with IMGT/GENE-DB human TR gene sequences. In a later analysis, CDR3 sequences and most-parsimonious VDJ recombination scenarios were assigned using the TCRdist pipeline. A later analysis defined each TCR beta chain by its CDR3 amino acid sequence plus V-gene family, and excluded reads lacking a unique V-gene family. To address suspected cross-contamination and a sequencing artifact, a later analysis removed around 600 highly shared, low-generation-probability nucleotide sequences. A later analysis calculated a clonal expansion index for each public chain from normalized within-repertoire ranks of inferred template counts. Generation probabilities in a later analysis came from a VDJ recombination model fitted to out-of-frame rearrangements, and those results were checked against IGoR. A later analysis scored TCR-TCR, TCR-HLA and TCR-CMV co-occurrence with hypergeometric tests, applying a repertoire-size bias correction to TCR pairs. False discovery rates were estimated in a later analysis by permuting HLA or CMV assignments 20 times. In a later analysis, co-occurring TCRs were grouped using DBSCAN, and TCRdist sequence similarity was added for clustering within HLA-allele-positive subsets. Repertoires with fewer than 30,000 or more than 120,000 public chains were left out of co-occurrence clustering, as were five repertoires with anomalous nucleotide sharing. TCRdb took this table from immuneACCESS and kept in-frame rearrangements with V and J called. Such tables lack part of the clones; where checked against another copy, unresolved V genes explain under half of the gap, and the rest is unexplained. V and J calls and clone size are those listed in that table; D and trimming were worked out from the DNA. The sample yields about 80,000 clones; less than 80% were counted once. The ten top clones hold approximately 2.4% of the sample.

What was sequenced was PBMCs. The sequence was collected from a young man in good health and CMV-seronegative.

DNA sequence: TGCAGCGTTGATGGTGCGGGAGCCCTGTACAATGAGCAGTTCTTC. The resulting protein is CSVDGAGALYNEQFF. In this chain, TRBV29-1 is recombined with TRBJ2-1; a stretch of 7 junction bases matches TRBD2. V lost 3 bases and J lost 4 bases, and the count of bases not matched to a germline gene is 9. The CDR3, cysteine through phenylalanine, is 15 amino acids long. Only the CDR3 DNA stays, 45 bases, in frame from base 1. From the germline V gene, CDR1 is SQVTM and CDR2 is ANQGSEA.